The present entry profiles one TCR beta chain with its context. The junction departs from germline at one end; a sequencing error may be responsible. TCRbeta libraries were built with three rounds of nested PCR, modified from ARM-PCR. One entry per CDR3 protein results from TCRdb running MiXCR on the multiplex PCR reads. The repertoire holds about 86,000 distinct CDR3 sequences, with more than 65% as singletons. The template was RNA from unsorted bulk tissue. The normal lung tissue was taken more than 3 cm from the tumor edge. The data were obtained in a study of tumor and adjacent non-tumor tissue in lung cancer. Across the whole study: The patients, 9 to 11 men and five or six women, were roughly 30 to 80 with stage I to III disease. Samples averaged around 4.2 million productive TCRbeta reads each.

The CDR3 is 16 residues long. CDR1 is SGHAT and CDR2 is FQNNGV in the germline V gene. Input material: distant non-tumor lung tissue. This clonotype was obtained from a woman aged 45-59 years with non-small cell lung cancer. This chain joins TRBV11-2 and TRBJ2-3, with a tentative D call TRBD2 (6 bases). The DNA for the CDR3 is TGCGCCAGCGGCTTAGGGGTCCTAACTAGCACAGATACGCGGTATTTT. This codes for CASGLGVLTSTDTRYF.